This TCR beta chain was sequenced during a study of T cells after posttransplantation cyclophosphamide. Study-wide results and limits: After PTCy, TRB diversity resembled that of CNI/methotrexate controls. TRB overlap between skin or GI tissue T cells and blood was limited. Donor CD8+ memory clones often dominated recipient blood repertoires at later times.

Treatment was busulfan-fludarabine conditioning, a marrow graft, and cyclophosphamide on days +3 and +4. The junction had 9 bases not matched to a gene; V was cut back by 2 bases and J by 7 bases. The germline V gene encodes CDR1 SGHTA and CDR2 FQGNSA. This CDR3 has 17 residues. Produced via immunoSEQ multiplex PCR; TCRdb's table is partial and in-frame only. This repertoire holds about 6,700 clones, and none appear only once. This clone came up many times. What it recognizes is unknown. J is TRBJ1-6 and V is TRBV7-2; 9 bases agree with TRBD1. Sequencing was performed on PBMCs, taken after an allogeneic stem cell transplant with post-transplant cyclophosphamide. The sequence came from a young adult male patient who received an allogeneic stem cell transplant from an unrelated donor, was CMV-positive, and had acute and chronic GVHD. The graft donor may be the source of some T cells. CDR3 residues: CASSLQPRTGANSPLHF. CDR3 nucleotide sequence: TGTGCCAGCAGCTTACAACCCAGGACAGGGGCAAATTCACCCCTCCACTTT.